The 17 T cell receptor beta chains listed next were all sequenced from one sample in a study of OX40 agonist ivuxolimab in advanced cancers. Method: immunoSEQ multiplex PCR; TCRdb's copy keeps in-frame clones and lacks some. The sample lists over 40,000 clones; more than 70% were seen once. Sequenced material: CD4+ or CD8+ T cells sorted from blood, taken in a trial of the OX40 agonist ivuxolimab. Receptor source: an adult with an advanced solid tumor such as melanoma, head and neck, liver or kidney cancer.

The CDR3 DNA sequence: TGTGCCAGTAGCGATCCGTCTTACCTCAGGGGGAACACTGAAGCTTTCTTT. Its translation: CASSDPSYLRGNTEAFF. V usage is TRBV19 and J usage is TRBJ1-1, with D perhaps matching TRBD1 (6 bases). With 6 bases removed from V and 1 base from J, the gap between germline ends came to 21 bases. The CDR3 consists of 17 residues. In germline, CDR1 is LNHDA, CDR2 SQIVND (reference sequence).

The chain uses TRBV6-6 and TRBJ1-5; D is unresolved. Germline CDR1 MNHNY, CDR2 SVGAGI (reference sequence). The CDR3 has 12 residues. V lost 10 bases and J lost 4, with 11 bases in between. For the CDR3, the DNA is TGTGCCACCGGGAAAGGAAATCAGCCCCAGCATTTT. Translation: CATGKGNQPQHF.

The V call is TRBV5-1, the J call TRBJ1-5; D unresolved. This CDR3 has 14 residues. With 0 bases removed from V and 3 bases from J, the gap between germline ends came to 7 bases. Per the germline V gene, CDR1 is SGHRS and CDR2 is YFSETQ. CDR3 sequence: CASSLGRDNQPQHF. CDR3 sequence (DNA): TGCGCCAGCAGCTTGGGGCGGGACAATCAGCCCCAGCATTTT.

CDR3 amino acids: CASSLDYPGELFF. The CDR3 DNA is TGTGCCAGCAGCCTAGATTACCCCGGGGAGCTGTTTTTT. The rearrangement links TRBV13 to TRBJ2-2; D not resolved. V was trimmed by 5 bases and J by 6 bases, leaving 10 bases between them. Germline V gene sequence: CDR1 PRHDT, CDR2 FYEKMQ (reference sequence). The CDR3 extends over 13 amino acids.

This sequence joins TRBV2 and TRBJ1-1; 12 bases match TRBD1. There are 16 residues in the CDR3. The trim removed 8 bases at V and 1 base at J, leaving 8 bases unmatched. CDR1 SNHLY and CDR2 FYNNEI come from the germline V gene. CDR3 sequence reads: CASRSGTGGRNTEAFF. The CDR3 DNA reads TGTGCCAGCCGTTCCGGGACAGGGGGCCGGAACACTGAAGCTTTCTTT.

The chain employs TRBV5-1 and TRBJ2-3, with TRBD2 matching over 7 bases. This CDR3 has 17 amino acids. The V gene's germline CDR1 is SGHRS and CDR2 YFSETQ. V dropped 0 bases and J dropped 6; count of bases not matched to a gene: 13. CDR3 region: CASSLGPSGRTTDTQYF. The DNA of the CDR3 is TGCGCCAGCAGCTTGGGCCCTAGCGGAAGGACGACGGATACGCAGTATTTT.

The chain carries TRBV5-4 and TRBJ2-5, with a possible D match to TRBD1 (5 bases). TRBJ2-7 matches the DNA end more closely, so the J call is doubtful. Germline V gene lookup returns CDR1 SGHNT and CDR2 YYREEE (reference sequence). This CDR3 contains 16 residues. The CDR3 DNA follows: TGTGCCAGCAGCTTAAGAAAAGGGGCCAGCTCCTACGAGCAGTACTTC. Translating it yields CASSLRKGASSYEQYF.

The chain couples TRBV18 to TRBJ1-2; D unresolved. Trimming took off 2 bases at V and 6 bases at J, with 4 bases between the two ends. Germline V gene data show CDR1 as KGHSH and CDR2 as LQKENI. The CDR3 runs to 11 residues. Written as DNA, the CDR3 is TGTGCCAGCTCACCAGGGGATGGCTACACCTTC. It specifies CASSPGDGYTF.

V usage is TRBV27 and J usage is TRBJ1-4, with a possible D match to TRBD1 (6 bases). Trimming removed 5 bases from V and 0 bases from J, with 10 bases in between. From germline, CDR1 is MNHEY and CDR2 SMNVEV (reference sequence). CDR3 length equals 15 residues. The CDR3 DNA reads TGTGCCAGCAGTCCCAGACAGGCAACTAATGAAAAACTGTTTTTT. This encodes CASSPRQATNEKLFF. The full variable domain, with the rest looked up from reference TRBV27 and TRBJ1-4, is EAQVTQNPRYLITVTGKKLTVTCSQNMNHEYMSWYRQDPGLGLRQIYYSMNVEVTDKGDVPEGYKVSRKEKRNFPLILESPSPNQTSLYFCASSPRQATNEKLFFGSGTQLSVL.

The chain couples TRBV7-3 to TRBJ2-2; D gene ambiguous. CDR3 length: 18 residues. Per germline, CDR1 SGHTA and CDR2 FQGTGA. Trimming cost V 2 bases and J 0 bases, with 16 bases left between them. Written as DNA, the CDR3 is TGTGCCAGCAGCTTACAGGCAGGCCGATTCGCGAACACCGGGGAGCTGTTTTTT. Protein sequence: CASSLQAGRFANTGELFF.

The CDR3 loop is CASSDRPFDGYTF. CDR3 bases: TGTGCCAGCAGCGACCGTCCCTTCGATGGCTACACCTTC. The chain combines TRBV6-1 with TRBJ1-2; unclear D gene. V was cut by 6 bases and J by 6 bases, with 14 bases left in between. CDR3 length equals 13 residues. Germline V CDR1 and CDR2: MNHNS, SASEGT.

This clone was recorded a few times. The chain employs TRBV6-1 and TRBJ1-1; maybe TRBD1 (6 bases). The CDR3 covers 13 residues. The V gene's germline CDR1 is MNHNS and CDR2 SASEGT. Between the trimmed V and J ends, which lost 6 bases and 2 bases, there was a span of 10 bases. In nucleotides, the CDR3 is TGTGCCAGCAGACAACAGGGAAACACTGAAGCTTTCTTT. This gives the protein CASRQQGNTEAFF.

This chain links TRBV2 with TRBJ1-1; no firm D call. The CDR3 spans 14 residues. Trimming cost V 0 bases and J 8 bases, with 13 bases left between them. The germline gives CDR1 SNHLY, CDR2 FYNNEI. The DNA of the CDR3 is TGTGCCAGCAGTGAAGCAGCCCCAGTCCGAGAAGCTTTCTTT. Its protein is CASSEAAPVREAFF.

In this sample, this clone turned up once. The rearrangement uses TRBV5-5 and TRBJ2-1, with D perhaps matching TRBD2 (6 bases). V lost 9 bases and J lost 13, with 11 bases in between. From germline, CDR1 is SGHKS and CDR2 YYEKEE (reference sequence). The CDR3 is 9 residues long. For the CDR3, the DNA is TGTGCCACGGGGGACTTACAGTTCTTC. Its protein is CATGDLQFF.

In DNA, the CDR3 is TGTGCCAGCAGTTTACGGGACAGGGCGTTCAATGAGCAGTTCTTC. This codes for CASSLRDRAFNEQFF. The chain joins TRBV27 to TRBJ2-1, with 9 bases identical to TRBD1. V was pared by 2 bases and J by 6 bases, with 5 bases of the junction left unmatched. Germline loops: CDR1 MNHEY, CDR2 SMNVEV (reference sequence). CDR3 length: 15 residues.

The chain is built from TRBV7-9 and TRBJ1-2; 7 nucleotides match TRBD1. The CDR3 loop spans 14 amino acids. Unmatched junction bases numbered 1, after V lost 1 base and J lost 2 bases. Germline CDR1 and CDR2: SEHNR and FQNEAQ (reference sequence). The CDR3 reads CASSLGGGNYGYTF. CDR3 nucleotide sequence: TGTGCCAGCAGCTTAGGAGGGGGCAACTATGGCTACACCTTC.

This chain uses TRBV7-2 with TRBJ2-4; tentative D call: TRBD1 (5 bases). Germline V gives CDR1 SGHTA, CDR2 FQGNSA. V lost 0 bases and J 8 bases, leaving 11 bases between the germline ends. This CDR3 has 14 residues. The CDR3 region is CASSLAGPWDIQYF. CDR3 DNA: TGTGCCAGCAGCTTAGCGGGGCCCTGGGACATTCAGTACTTC.